The sample holds a few counts of the clone carrying this T cell receptor (beta chain). The antigen is undetermined. A much larger clone differs from this one at a single base, so this may be a read error. Three rounds of nested PCR, following a modified ARM-PCR protocol, produced the TCRbeta library. MiXCR, applied by TCRdb to the multiplex PCR reads, yields one record per CDR3 protein. The sample holds roughly 70,000 distinct CDR3 sequences, around 70% seen once. CDR3 length: 14 residues. The template was RNA from unsorted bulk tissue. More than 3 cm separated this lung sample from the edge of the tumor. Between August and November 2014, newly diagnosed, chemotherapy-naive lung cancer patients underwent thoracic surgery in China. The sample belongs to a study of tumor and adjacent non-tumor tissue in lung cancer. Study details: Stage I to III disease affected ten to eleven men and 4 or 5 women aged about 30 to 85.

The study's findings and limits: Tumor repertoires had a smaller top 100 clone share than normal lung. TCR diversity was significantly greater in tumor than normal lung tissue.

Sequenced sample: distant non-tumor lung tissue. V gene TRBV12-3 or TRBV12-4 combines with J gene TRBJ2-7, with 9 bases matching TRBD2. The receptor was derived from a woman between 45 and 60 years old with non-small cell lung cancer. The CDR3 is CVSSLSSGSYEQYF. DNA for the CDR3: TGTGTCAGCAGTTTGAGTAGCGGGAGCTACGAGCAGTACTTC.